This entry concerns a single T cell receptor (beta chain). Its antigen is still unknown. Every sample gave at least 5.5 micrograms of total RNA when it was extracted. CDR3 length equals 15 residues. Germline CDR1 is KGHSH and CDR2 is LQKENI. V was clipped by 3 bases and J by 8 bases; unmatched bases: 6. This entry is derived from a study of blood T cells in healthy people across ages. The second PCR ran about 7 to 12 cycles with a sample-barcoded 5' primer and J-beta primers. Each cDNA molecule carried a tag from a template-switch adaptor that contained 12 random nucleotides. Each CDR3 protein is one row after TCRdb ran MiXCR on the 5' RACE reads. The repertoire has more than 500,000 distinct CDR3 sequences, 27% of them found once; the top ten carry 15% to 20%. Findings of the study overall: From one million sequenced T cells, diversity estimates were lower bounds. A greater number of naive CD4+ cells and higher diversity distinguished long-lived donors from aged donors.

Sequences were obtained from blood. This sequence was found in a woman between 65 and 79 years old in good health. The rearrangement uses TRBV18 and TRBJ1-4; 10 bases agree with TRBD1. The CDR3 is CASSPGTGATEKLFF. CDR3 nucleotide sequence: TGTGCCAGCTCACCGGGGACAGGGGCGACGGAAAAACTGTTTTTT.